This TCR beta chain was obtained from a study of CD8 T cells in ankylosing spondylitis. Regarding the study as a whole: About 8 highly homologous variants made up a TCR beta motif, and this motif appeared characteristic of ankylosing spondylitis blood.

The V end lost 4 bases, the J end lost 4 bases, and 17 bases lay between the germline ends. The CDR3 length is 16 residues. Germline V lookup: CDR1 SGHVS, CDR2 FQNEAQ. This clonotype was counted many times. The antigen remains unidentified. Each CDR3 protein gets one entry after TCRdb re-called the 5' RACE reads with MiXCR. This sample yields some 130,000 distinct CDR3 sequences, of which approximately 15% are seen a single time; 2.5% to 3.5% belongs to the top ten. This rearrangement joins TRBV7-8 to TRBJ2-1; a weak D match, TRBD2 (6 bases). This sequence was found in a female donor with ankylosing spondylitis or in good health (not recorded which). Sequenced material: blood, either unsorted or a sorted T cell fraction (not recorded which). The CDR3 spells CASSSNLPTSYNEQFF. The CDR3 region has the DNA TGTGCCAGCAGCTCCAACCTCCCGACTAGTTACAATGAGCAGTTCTTC.